This TCR beta chain was documented in a study of identical twins. The study, taken as a whole, reports: Invariant T cells like MAIT and iNKT could partly confound the zero-insertion analyses. Cross-sectional statistical analysis was relied on for the conclusions, without the same donors being followed.

This CDR3 has 14 amino acids. Looked up from germline, CDR1 is DFQATT and CDR2 is SNEGSKA (reference sequence). V was pared by 6 bases and J by 8 bases, with 11 bases of the junction left unmatched. TCRdb independently ran MiXCR on the 5' RACE reads; one entry per CDR3 protein. The repertoire holds hundreds of thousands of distinct CDR3 sequences, with 7.1% as singletons. This clonotype was found a few times. Its antigen is unidentified. This same sample was also part of a study on yellow fever vaccine responses in identical twins. As that report states: The authors reported partly convergent, partly personalized vaccine responses in identical twins.

Sequences were obtained from PBMCs. V gene TRBV20-1 combines with J gene TRBJ2-1, with 9 nucleotides matching TRBD1. The origin of this receptor is a woman between 18 and 30 years old in good health. The CDR3 sequence: CSATGDRDIDEQFF. In DNA form, the CDR3 reads TGCAGTGCCACGGGGGACAGGGATATTGATGAGCAGTTCTTC.